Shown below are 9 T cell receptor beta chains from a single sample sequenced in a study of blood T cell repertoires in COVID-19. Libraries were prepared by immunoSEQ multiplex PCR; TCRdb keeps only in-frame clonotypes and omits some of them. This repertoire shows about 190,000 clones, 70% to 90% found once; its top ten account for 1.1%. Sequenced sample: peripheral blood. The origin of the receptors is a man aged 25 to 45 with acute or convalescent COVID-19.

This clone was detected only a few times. Here the CDR3 reads CASSQGPGLAGPYDTQYF. The CDR3 coding sequence is TGCGCCAGCAGCCAAGGCCCTGGACTAGCGGGCCCCTATGATACGCAGTATTTT. V usage is TRBV4-1 and J usage is TRBJ2-3; TRBD2 agrees at 11 bases. J gave up 6 bases and V 1 base, and 12 bases lay outside the gene matches. Germline V lookup: CDR1 MGHRA, CDR2 YSYEKL. The CDR3 length is 18 residues.

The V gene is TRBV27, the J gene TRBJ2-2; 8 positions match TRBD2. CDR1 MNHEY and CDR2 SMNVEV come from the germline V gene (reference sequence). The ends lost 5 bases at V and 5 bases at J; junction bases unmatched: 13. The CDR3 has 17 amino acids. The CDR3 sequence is CASSPTERGGLTGELFF. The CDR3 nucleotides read TGTGCCAGCAGTCCCACGGAACGGGGGGGCCTAACCGGGGAGCTGTTTTTT.

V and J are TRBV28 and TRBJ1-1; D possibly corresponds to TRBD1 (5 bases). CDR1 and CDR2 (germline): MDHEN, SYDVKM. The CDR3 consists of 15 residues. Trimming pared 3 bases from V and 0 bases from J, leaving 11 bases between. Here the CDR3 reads CASSFRGGMNTEAFF. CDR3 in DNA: TGTGCCAGCAGTTTTCGGGGGGGGATGAACACTGAAGCTTTCTTT.

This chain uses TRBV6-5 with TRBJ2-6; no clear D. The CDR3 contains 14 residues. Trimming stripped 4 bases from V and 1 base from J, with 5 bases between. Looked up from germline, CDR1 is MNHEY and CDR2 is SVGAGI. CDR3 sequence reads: CASSFLSGANVLTF. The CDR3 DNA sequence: TGTGCCAGCAGTTTCTTGTCTGGGGCCAACGTCCTGACTTTC.

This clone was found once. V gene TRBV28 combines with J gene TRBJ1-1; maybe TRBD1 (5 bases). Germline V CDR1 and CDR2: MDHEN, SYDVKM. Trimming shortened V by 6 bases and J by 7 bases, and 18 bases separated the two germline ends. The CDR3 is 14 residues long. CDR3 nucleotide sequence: TGTGCCAGCAGCCCTGGCGGAACACAGGTTGAAGCTTTCTTT. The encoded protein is CASSPGGTQVEAFF.

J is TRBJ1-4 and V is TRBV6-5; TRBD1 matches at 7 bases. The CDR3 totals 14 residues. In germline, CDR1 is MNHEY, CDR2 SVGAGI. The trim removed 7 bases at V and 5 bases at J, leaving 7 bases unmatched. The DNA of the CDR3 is TGTGCCAGCAAAAAGGACAGGTTAAATGAAAAACTGTTTTTT. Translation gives CASKKDRLNEKLFF.

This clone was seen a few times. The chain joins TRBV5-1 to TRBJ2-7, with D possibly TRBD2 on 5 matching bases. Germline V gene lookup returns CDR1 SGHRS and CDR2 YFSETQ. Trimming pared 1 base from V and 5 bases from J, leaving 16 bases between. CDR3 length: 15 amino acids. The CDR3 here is CASSLLRAGFHEQYF. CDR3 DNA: TGCGCCAGCAGCTTGCTCCGGGCGGGCTTCCACGAGCAGTACTTC.

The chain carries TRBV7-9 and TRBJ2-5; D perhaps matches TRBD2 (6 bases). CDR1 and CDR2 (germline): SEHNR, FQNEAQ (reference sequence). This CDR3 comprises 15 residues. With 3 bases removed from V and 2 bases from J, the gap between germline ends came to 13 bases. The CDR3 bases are TGTGCCAGCAGCTTTGGTAGCGGCGTTCAAGAGACCCAGTACTTC. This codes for CASSFGSGVQETQYF.

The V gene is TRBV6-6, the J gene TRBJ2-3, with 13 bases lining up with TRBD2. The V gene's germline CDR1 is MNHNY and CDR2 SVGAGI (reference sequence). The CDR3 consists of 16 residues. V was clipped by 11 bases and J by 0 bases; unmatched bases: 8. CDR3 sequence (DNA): TGTGCCGGATCCGGGACTAGCGGGGCAAGCACAGATACGCAGTATTTT. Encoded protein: CAGSGTSGASTDTQYF.